The present TCR beta chain was sequenced within a study of OX40 agonist ivuxolimab in advanced cancers. Germline V gene lookup returns CDR1 MNHEY and CDR2 SMNVEV (reference sequence). The CDR3 extends over 16 amino acids. Trimming removed 2 bases at V and 0 bases at J, with 13 bases between. The protocol was immunoSEQ multiplex PCR, while the TCRdb copy is restricted to in-frame clones and leaves out a portion. This sample yields about 19,000 clones, of which roughly 80% are seen a single time; 21% belongs to the top ten. The receptor's source is an adult with an advanced solid tumor such as melanoma, head and neck, liver or kidney cancer. This chain links TRBV27 with TRBJ1-1; D not certain. The specimen comprised CD4+ or CD8+ T cells sorted from blood, sampled in a trial of the OX40 agonist ivuxolimab. CDR3 residues: CASSLGRTGMNTEAFF. CDR3 nucleotides: TGTGCCAGCAGTTTAGGCCGGACGGGAATGAACACTGAAGCTTTCTTT.